This T cell receptor (beta chain) was identified in a study of cytomegalovirus exposure and HLA in healthy donors. Germline V CDR1 and CDR2: LGHNA, YNFKEQ. With 4 bases clipped from V and 7 bases from J, the junction kept 10 bases outside the gene matches. The CDR3 loop spans 18 amino acids. Comment on this clone: Its matching antigen is unknown.

General observations from the study: For presence/absence analyses, sequencing depth was assumed to be roughly uniform across donors.

The PCR was carried out with 60 Vbeta primers and 13 Jbeta primers. Profiling relied on immunoSEQ multiplex PCR, and the TCRdb table lists in-frame clones only, not all of them. The data contain almost 95,000 clones, 50% to 75% of them seen just once; the ten biggest clones take up 3% to 5%. The TCR originated in a man under 40 in good health and CMV-seronegative. The sequencing sample was made of PBMCs. This rearrangement joins TRBV4-2 to TRBJ2-2, with 15 bases fitting TRBD2. The CDR3 coding sequence is TGTGCCAGCAGCCCGAGGACTAGCGGGGGGGCTGAGGGCGGGGAGCTGTTTTTT. This codes for CASSPRTSGGAEGGELFF.